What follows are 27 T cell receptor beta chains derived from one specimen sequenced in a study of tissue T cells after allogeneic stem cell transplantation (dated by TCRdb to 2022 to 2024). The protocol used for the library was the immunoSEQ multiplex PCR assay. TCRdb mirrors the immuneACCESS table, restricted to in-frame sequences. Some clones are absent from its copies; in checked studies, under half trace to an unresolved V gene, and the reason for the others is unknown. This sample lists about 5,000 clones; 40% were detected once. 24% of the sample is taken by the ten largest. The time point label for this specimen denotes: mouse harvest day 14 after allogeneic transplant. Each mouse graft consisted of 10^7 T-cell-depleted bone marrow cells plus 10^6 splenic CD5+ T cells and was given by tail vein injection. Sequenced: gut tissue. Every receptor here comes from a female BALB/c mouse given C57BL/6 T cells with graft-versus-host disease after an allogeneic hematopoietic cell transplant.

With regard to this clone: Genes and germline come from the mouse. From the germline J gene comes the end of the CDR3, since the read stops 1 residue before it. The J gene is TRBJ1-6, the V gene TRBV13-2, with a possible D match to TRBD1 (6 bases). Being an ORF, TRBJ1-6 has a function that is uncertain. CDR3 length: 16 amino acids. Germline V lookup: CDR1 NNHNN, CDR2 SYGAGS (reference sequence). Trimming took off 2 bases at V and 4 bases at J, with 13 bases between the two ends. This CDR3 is CASGDAPGQYNSPLYF. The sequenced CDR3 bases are TGTGCCAGCGGTGACGCCCCGGGACAATATAATTCGCCCCTCTAC.

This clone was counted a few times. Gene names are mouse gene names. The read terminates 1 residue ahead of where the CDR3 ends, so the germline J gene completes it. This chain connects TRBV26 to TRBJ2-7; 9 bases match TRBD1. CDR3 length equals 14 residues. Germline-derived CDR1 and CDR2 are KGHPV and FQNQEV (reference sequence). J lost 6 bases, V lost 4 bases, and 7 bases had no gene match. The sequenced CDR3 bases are TGTGCCAGCAGTCCTGGGACAGGGAGAGGTGAACAGTAC. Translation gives CASSPGTGRGEQY. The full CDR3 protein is CASSPGTGRGEQYF.

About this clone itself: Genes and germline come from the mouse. The chain's CDR3 is CASSLQGGAEQFF. CDR3 DNA, as far as it was read: TGTGCCAGCAGTCTCCAGGGTGGGGCTGAGCAGTTC. This chain links TRBV26 with TRBJ2-1; D might be TRBD1 (5 bases). The CDR3 end is not reached by the read, which stops 1 residue before it; the germline J gene fills it in. The ends were cut back, 3 bases at V and 7 bases at J, with 10 bases in the middle. Germline V lookup: CDR1 KGHPV, CDR2 FQNQEV (reference sequence). This CDR3 has 13 amino acids.

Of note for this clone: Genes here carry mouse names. CDR3 loop: CASIDTFSGNTLYF. Partial CDR3 DNA: TGTGCCAGCATCGACACCTTTTCTGGAAATACGCTCTAT. This chain connects TRBV3 to TRBJ1-3; no firm D call. The read halts 1 residue ahead of the CDR3 end, with the missing end drawn from the germline J gene. Per germline, CDR1 SNHLY and CDR2 FYNGKV (reference sequence). This CDR3 is built from 14 residues. Trimming shortened V by 7 bases and J by 0 bases, and 10 bases separated the two germline ends.

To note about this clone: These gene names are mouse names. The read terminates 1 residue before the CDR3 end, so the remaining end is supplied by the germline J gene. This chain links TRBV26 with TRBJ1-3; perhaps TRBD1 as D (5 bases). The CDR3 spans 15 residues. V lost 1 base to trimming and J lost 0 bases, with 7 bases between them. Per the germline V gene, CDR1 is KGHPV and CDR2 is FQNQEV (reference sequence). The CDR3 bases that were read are TGTGCCAGCAGTCTGTGGGACGGTTCTGGAAATACGCTCTAT. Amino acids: CASSLWDGSGNTLY. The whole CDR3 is CASSLWDGSGNTLYF.

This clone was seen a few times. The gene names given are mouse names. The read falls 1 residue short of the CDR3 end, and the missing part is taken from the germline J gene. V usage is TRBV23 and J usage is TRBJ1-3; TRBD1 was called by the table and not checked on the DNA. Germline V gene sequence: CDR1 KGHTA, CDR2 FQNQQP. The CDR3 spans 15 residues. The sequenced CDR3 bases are TGCTCCAGCAGTCCTACAGGTATTTCTGGAAATACGCTCTAT. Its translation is CSSSPTGISGNTLY. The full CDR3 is CSSSPTGISGNTLYF.

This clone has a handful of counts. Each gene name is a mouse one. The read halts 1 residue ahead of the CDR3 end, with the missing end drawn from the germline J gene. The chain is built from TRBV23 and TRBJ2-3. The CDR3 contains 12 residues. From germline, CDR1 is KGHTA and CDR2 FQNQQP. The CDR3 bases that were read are TGCTCCAGCAGTCAAGAGGGAGGGACGCTGTAT. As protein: CSSSQEGGTLY. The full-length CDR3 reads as CSSSQEGGTLYF.

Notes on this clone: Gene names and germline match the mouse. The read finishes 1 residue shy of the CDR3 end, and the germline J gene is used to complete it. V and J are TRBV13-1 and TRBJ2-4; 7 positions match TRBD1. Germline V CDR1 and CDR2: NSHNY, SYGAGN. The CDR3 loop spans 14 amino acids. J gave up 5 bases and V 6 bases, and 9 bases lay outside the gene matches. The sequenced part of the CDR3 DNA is TGTGCCAGCAACCTCGACAGGGTGGGAAACACCTTGTAC. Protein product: CASNLDRVGNTLY. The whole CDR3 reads CASNLDRVGNTLYF.

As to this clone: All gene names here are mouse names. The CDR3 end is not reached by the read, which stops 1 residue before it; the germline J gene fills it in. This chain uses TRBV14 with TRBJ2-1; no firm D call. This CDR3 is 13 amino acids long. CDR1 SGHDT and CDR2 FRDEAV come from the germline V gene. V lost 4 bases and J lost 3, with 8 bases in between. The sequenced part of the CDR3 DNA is TGTGCCAGCAGTCCGGGGTCCTATGCTGAGCAGTTC. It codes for CASSPGSYAEQF. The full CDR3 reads CASSPGSYAEQFF.

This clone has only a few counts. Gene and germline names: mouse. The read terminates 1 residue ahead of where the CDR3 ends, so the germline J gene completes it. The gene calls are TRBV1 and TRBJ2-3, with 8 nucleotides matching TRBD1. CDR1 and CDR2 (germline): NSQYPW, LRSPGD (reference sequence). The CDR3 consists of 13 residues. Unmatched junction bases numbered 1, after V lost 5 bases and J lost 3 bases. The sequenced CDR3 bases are TGCACCTGCAGTCGACAGGGGGCAGAAACGCTGTAT. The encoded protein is CTCSRQGAETLY. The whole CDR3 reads CTCSRQGAETLYF.

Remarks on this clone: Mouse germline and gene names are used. Partial CDR3 DNA: TGTGCCAGCAGTCGTCCCGGGACTGGGAACACCCAGTAC. Translating gives CASSRPGTGNTQY. The whole CDR3 region reads CASSRPGTGNTQYF. The chain uses TRBV26 and TRBJ2-5; 9 bases map to TRBD2. The read stops 1 residue short of the end of the CDR3; the missing end is completed from the germline J gene. The CDR3 consists of 14 residues. In germline, CDR1 is KGHPV, CDR2 FQNQEV (reference sequence). V gave up 4 bases and J gave up 7 bases; unmatched junction bases: 6.

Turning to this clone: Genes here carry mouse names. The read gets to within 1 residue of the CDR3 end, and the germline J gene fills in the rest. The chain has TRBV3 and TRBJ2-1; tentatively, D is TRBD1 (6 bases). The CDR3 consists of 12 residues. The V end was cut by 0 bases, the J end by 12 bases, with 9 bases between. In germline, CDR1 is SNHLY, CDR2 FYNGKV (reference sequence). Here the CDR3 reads CASSLAQGGQFF. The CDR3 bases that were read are TGTGCCAGCAGCTTAGCACAGGGCGGGCAGTTC.

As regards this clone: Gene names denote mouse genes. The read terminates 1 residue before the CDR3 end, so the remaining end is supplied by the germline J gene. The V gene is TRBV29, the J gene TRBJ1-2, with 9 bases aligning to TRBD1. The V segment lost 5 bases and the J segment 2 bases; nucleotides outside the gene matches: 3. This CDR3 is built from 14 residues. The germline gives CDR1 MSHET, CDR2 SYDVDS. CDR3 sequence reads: CASSPGTGNSDYTF. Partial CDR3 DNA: TGTGCTAGCAGTCCCGGGACAGGGAACTCCGACTACACC.

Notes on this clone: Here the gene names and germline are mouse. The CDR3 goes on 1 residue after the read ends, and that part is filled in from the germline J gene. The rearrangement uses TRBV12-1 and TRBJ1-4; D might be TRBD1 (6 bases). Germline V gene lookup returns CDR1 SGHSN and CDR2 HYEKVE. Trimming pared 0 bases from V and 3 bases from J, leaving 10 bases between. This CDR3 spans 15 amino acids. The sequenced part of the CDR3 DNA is TGTGCCAGCTCTCTCGCAGGGGCGACCAACGAAAGATTATTT. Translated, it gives CASSLAGATNERLF. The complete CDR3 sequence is CASSLAGATNERLFF. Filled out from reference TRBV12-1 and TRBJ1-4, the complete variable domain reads DSGVVQSPRHIIKEKGGRSVLTCIPISGHSNVVWYQQTLGKELKFLIQHYEKVERDKGFLPSRFSVQQFDDYHSEMNMSALELEDSAMYFCASSLAGATNERLFFGHGTKLSVL.

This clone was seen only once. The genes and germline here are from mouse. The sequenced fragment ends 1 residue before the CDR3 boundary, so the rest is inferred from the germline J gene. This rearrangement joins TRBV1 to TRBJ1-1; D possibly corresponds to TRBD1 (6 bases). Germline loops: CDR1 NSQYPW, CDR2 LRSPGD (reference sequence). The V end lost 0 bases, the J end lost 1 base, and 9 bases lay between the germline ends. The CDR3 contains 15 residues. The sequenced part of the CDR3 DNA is TGCACCTGCAGTGCAGATGTGGGGGCGAACACAGAAGTCTTC. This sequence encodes CTCSADVGANTEVF. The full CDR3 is CTCSADVGANTEVFF.

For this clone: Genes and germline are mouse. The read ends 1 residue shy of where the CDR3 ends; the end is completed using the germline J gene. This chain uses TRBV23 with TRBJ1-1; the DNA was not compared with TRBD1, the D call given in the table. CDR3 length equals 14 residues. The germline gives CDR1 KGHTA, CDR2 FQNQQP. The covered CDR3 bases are TGCTCCAGCAGTCAATCGAGGGGGCGCACAGAAGTCTTC. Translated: CSSSQSRGRTEVF. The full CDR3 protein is CSSSQSRGRTEVFF.

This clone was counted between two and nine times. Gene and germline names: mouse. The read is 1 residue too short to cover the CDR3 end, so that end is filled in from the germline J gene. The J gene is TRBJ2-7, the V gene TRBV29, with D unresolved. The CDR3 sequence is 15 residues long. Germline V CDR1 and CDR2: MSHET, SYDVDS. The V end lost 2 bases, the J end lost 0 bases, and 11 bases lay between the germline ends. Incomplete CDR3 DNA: TGTGCTAGCAGTTTAAGGCTCAGGAGCTCCTATGAACAGTAC. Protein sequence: CASSLRLRSSYEQY. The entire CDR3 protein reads CASSLRLRSSYEQYF.

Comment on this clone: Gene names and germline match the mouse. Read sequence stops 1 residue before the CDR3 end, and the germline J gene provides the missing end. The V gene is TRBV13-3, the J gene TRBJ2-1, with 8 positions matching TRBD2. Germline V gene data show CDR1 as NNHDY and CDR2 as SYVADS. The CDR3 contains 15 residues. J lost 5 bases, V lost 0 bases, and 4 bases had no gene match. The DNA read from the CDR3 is TGTGCCAGCAGTGATGCAAACTGGGGGAATGCTGAGCAGTTC. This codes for CASSDANWGNAEQF. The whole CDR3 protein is CASSDANWGNAEQFF.

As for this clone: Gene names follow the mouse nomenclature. The covered CDR3 bases are TGTGCCAGCAGTAGTGTCTCCGACTACACC. This encodes CASSSVSDYT. The CDR3 in full is CASSSVSDYTF. This chain links TRBV26 with TRBJ1-2; D unresolved. Sequencing ends 1 residue short of the CDR3 end; the germline J gene provides the rest. This CDR3 comprises 11 residues. Trimming left V 5 bases short and J 4 bases short, with 5 bases between. The germline V gene encodes CDR1 KGHPV and CDR2 FQNQEV (reference sequence).

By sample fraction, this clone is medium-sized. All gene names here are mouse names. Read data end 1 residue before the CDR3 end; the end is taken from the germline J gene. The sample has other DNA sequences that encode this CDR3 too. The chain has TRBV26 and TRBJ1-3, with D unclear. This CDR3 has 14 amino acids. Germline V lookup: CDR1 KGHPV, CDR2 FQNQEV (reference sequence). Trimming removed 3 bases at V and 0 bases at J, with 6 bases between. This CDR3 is CASSLDNSGNTLYF. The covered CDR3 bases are TGTGCCAGCAGTCTCGACAATTCTGGAAATACGCTCTAT.

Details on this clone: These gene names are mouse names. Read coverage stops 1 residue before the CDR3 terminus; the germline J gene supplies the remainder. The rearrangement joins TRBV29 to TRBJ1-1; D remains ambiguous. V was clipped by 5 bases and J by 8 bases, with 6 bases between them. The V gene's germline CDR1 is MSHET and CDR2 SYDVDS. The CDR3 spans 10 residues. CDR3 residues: CASSHNEVFF. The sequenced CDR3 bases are TGTGCTAGCAGTCACAACGAAGTCTTC. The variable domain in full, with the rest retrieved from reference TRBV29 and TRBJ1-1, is DMKVTQMPRYLIKRMGENVLLECGQDMSHETMYWYRQDPGLGLQLIYISYDVDSNSEGDIPKGYRVSRKKREHFSLILDSAKTNQTSVYFCASSHNEVFFGKGTRLTVV.

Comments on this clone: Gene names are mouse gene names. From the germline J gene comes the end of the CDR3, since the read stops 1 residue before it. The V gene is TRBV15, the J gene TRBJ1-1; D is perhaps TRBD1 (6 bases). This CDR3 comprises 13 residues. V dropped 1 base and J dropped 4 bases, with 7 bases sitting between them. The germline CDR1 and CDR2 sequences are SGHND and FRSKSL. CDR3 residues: CASSLGTATEVFF. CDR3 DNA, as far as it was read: TGTGCCAGCAGTTTAGGGACAGCCACAGAAGTCTTC.

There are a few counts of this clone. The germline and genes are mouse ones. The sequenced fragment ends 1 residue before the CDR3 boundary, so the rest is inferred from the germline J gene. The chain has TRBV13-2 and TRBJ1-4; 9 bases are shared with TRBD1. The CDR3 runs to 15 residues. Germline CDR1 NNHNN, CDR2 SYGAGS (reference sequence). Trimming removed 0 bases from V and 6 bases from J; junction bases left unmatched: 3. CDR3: CASGDGTGADERLFF. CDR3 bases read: TGTGCCAGCGGTGATGGGACAGGGGCAGACGAAAGATTATTT.

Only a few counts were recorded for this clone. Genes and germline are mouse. Here the CDR3 reads CASSEGQSYEQYF. The covered CDR3 bases are TGTGCCAGCAGTGAGGGACAAAGCTATGAACAGTAC. V gene TRBV13-1 combines with J gene TRBJ2-7, with a possible D match to TRBD1 (6 bases). Coverage ceases 1 residue before the CDR3 finishes, and the germline J gene fills in the end. Per the germline V gene, CDR1 is NSHNY and CDR2 is SYGAGN. The CDR3 sequence is 13 residues long. The V end lost 2 bases, the J end lost 3 bases, and 9 bases lay between the germline ends.

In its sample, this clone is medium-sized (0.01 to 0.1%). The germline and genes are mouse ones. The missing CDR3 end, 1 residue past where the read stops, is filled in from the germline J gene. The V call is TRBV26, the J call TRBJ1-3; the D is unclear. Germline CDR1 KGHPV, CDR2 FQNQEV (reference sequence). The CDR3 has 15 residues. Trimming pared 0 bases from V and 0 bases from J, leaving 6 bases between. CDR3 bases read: TGTGCCAGCAGTCTGTCAGGAATTTCTGGAAATACGCTCTAT. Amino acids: CASSLSGISGNTLY. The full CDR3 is CASSLSGISGNTLYF.

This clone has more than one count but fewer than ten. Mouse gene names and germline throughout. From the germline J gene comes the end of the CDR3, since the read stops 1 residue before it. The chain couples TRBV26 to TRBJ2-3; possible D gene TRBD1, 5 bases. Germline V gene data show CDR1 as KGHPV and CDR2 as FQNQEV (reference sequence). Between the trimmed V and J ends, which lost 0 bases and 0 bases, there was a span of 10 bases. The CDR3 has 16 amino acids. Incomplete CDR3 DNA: TGTGCCAGCAGTCTGTCGACAGTCCCTAGTGCAGAAACGCTGTAT. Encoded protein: CASSLSTVPSAETLY. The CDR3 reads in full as CASSLSTVPSAETLYF.

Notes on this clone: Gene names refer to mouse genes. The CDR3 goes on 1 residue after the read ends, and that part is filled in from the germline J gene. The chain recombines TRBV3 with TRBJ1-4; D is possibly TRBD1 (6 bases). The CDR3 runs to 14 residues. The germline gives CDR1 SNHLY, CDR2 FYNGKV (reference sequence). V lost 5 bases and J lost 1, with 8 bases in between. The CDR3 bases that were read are TGTGCCAGCAGCCTCAGGGGTTCCAACGAAAGATTATTT. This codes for CASSLRGSNERLF. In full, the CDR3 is CASSLRGSNERLFF. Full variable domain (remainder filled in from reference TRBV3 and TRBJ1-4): GPKVLQIPSHQIIDMGQMVTLNCDPVSNHLYFYWYKQILGQQMEFLVNFYNGKVMEKSKLFKDQFSVERPDGSYFTLKIQPTALEDSAVYFCASSLRGSNERLFFGHGTKLSVL.